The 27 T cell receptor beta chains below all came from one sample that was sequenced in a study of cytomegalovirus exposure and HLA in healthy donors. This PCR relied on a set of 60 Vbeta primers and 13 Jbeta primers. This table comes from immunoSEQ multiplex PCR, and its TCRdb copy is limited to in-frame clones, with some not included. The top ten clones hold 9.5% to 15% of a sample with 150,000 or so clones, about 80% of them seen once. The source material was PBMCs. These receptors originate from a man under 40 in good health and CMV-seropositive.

The CDR3 DNA sequence: TGTGCCATCAGTGATAGGGGACAGAGCTCCTACGAGCAGTACTTC. It specifies CAISDRGQSSYEQYF. The rearrangement joins TRBV10-3 to TRBJ2-5; 7 bases are a match to TRBD1. The J call may be incorrect, as the DNA end agrees better with TRBJ2-7. Germline loops: CDR1 ENHRY, CDR2 SYGVKD. CDR3 size: 15 residues.

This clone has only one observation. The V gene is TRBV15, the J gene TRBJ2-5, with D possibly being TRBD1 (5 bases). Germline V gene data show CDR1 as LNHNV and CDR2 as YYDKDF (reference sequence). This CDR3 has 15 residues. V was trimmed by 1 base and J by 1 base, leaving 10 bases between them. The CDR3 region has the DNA TGTGCCACCAGCAGAGTAACAGGAGTCCAAGAGACCCAGTACTTC. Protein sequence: CATSRVTGVQETQYF. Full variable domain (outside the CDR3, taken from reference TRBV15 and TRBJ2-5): DAMVIQNPRYQVTQFGKPVTLSCSQTLNHNVMYWYQQKSSQAPKLLFHYYDKDFNNEADTPDNFQSRRPNTSFCFLDIRSPGLGDTAMYLCATSRVTGVQETQYFGPGTRLLVL.

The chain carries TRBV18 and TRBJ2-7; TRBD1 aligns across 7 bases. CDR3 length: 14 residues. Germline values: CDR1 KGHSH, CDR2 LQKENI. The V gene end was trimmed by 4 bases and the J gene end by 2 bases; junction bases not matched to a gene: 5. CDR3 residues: CASSQGQDPYEQYF. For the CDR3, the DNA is TGTGCCAGCTCACAAGGACAGGACCCCTACGAGCAGTACTTC.

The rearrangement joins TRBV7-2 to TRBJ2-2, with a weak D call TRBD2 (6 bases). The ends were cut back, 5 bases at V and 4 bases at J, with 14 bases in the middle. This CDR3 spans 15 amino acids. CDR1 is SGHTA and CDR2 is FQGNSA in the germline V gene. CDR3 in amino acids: CASSHGGSSTGELFF. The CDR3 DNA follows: TGTGCCAGCAGCCACGGGGGTTCGAGCACCGGGGAGCTGTTTTTT.

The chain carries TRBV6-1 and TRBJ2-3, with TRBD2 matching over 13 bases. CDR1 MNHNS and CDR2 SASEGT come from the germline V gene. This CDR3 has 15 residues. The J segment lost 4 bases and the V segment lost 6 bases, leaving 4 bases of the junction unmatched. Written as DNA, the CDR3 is TGTGCCAGCAGGGACGGACTAGCGGGAGCAGATACGCAGTATTTT. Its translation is CASRDGLAGADTQYF.

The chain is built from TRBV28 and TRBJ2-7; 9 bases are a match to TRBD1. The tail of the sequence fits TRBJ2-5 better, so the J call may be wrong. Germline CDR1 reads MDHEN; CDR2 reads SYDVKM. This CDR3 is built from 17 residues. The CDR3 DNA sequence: TGTGCCAGCAGTTTCGGGACAGGGTGGTATTTGAAGGAGACCCAGTACTTC. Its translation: CASSFGTGWYLKETQYF.

CDR3: CASSPSTEPTNEKLFF. CDR3 in DNA: TGTGCCAGCAGCCCCTCTACGGAGCCAACTAATGAAAAACTGTTTTTT. The chain carries TRBV7-9 and TRBJ1-4; D call uncertain. V lost 5 bases, J lost 0 bases, and 13 bases lay in between. This CDR3 comprises 16 residues. Per germline, CDR1 SEHNR and CDR2 FQNEAQ (reference sequence).

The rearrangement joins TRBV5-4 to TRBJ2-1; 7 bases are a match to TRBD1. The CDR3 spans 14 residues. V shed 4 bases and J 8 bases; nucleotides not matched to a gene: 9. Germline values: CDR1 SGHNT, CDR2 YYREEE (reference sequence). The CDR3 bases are TGTGCCAGCAGCCAACAGGGGTCTACGTATGAGCAGTTCTTC. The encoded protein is CASSQQGSTYEQFF.

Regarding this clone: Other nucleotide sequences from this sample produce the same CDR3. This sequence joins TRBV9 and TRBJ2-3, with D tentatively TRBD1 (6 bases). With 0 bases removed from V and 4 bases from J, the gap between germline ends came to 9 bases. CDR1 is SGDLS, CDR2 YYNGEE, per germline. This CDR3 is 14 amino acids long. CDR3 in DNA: TGTGCCAGCAGCGTAGCAGGGGCGGCAGATACGCAGTATTTT. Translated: CASSVAGAADTQYF.

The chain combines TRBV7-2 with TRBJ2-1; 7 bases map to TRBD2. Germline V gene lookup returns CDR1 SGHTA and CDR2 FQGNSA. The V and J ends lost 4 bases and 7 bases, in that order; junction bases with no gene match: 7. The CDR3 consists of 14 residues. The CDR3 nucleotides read TGTGCCAGCAGCTCCCCAGGACTAGGGAATGAGCAGTTCTTC. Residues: CASSSPGLGNEQFF. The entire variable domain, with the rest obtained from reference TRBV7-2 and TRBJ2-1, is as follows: GAGVSQSPSNKVTEKGKDVELRCDPISGHTALYWYRQSLGQGLEFLIYFQGNSAPDKSGLPSDRFSAERTGGSVSTLTIQRTQQEDSAVYLCASSSPGLGNEQFFGPGTRLTVL.

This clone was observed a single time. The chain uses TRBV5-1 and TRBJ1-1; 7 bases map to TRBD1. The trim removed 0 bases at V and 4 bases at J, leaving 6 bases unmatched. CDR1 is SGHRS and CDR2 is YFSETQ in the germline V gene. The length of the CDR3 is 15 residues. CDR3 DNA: TGCGCCAGCAGCTTGGAACAGGGGTTAGGCACTGAAGCTTTCTTT. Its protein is CASSLEQGLGTEAFF.

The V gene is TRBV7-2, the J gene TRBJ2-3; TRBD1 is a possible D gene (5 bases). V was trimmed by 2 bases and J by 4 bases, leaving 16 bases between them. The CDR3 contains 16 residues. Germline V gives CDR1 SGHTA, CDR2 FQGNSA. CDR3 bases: TGTGCCAGCAGCTTAACGGGCTGGACAAATCCAGATACGCAGTATTTT. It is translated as CASSLTGWTNPDTQYF.

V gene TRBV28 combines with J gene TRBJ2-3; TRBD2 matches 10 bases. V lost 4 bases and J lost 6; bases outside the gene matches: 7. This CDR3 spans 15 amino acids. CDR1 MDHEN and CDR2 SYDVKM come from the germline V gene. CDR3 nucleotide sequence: TGTGCCAGCAGTTATAGACTAGCGGGCCCCGATACGCAGTATTTT. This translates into CASSYRLAGPDTQYF.

The DNA of the CDR3 is TGTGCCAGCAGCGCATCGACTAGCGGGAGAAACTGGGGGGAGCAGTACTTC. The encoded protein is CASSASTSGRNWGEQYF. This sequence joins TRBV9 and TRBJ2-7, with 12 nucleotides matching TRBD2. Germline CDR1 reads SGDLS; CDR2 reads YYNGEE. This CDR3 is 17 amino acids long. Trimming took 3 bases from V and 7 from J; bases not matched to a gene: 14. The complete variable domain, with remaining parts taken from reference TRBV9 and TRBJ2-7, reads DSGVTQTPKHLITATGQRVTLRCSPRSGDLSVYWYQQSLDQGLQFLIQYYNGEERAKGNILERFSAQQFPDLHSELNLSSLELGDSALYFCASSASTSGRNWGEQYFGPGTRLTVT.

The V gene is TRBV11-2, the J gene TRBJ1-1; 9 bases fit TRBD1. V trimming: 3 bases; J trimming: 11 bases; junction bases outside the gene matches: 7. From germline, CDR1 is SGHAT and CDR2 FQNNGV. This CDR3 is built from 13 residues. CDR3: CASSFLQGAAAFF. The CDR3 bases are TGTGCCAGCAGCTTTTTACAGGGGGCGGCGGCTTTCTTT.

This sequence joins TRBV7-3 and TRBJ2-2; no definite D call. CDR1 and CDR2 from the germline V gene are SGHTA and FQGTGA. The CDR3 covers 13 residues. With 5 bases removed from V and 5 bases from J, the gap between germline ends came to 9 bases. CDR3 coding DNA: TGTGCCAGCAGCCAGGTTGAAACCGGGGAGCTGTTTTTT. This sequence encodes CASSQVETGELFF.

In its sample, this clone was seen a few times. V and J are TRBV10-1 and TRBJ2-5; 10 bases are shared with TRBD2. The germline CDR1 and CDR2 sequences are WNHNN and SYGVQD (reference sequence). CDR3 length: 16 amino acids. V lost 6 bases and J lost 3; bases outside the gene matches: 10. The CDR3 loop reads CASSRRASGREETQYF. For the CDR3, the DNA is TGCGCCAGCAGCCGCCGGGCTAGCGGGAGAGAAGAGACCCAGTACTTC.

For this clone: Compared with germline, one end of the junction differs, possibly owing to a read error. This chain's CDR3 is CASSIRLVAQKTQYF. DNA of the CDR3: TGTGCCAGTAGTATCCGACTAGTTGCCCAAAAGACCCAGTACTTC. This chain uses TRBV19 with TRBJ2-5, with D possibly being TRBD2 (6 bases). CDR1 LNHDA and CDR2 SQIVND come from the germline V gene (reference sequence). The CDR3 runs to 15 residues.

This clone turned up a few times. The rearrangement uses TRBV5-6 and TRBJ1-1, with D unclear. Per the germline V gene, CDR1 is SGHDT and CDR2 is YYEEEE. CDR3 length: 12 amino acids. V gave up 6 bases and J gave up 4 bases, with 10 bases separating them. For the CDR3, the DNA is TGTGCCAGCACCGTCCGCGGCACTGAAGCTTTCTTT. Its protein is CASTVRGTEAFF.

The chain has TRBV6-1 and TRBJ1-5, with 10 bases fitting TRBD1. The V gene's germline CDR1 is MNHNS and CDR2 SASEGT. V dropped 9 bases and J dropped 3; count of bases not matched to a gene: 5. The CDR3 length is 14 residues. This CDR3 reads CASPGTGDNQPQHF. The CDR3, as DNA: TGTGCCAGTCCCGGGACAGGGGACAATCAGCCCCAGCATTTT.

CDR3 amino acids: CASSALQGVNEQYF. The CDR3 DNA sequence: TGTGCCAGCAGTGCATTACAGGGGGTCAACGAGCAGTACTTC. V usage is TRBV27 and J usage is TRBJ2-7, with 8 bases that match TRBD1. V lost 5 bases to trimming and J lost 5 bases; unmatched junction nucleotides: 8. Germline V gene sequence: CDR1 MNHEY, CDR2 SMNVEV (reference sequence). The CDR3 covers 14 residues.

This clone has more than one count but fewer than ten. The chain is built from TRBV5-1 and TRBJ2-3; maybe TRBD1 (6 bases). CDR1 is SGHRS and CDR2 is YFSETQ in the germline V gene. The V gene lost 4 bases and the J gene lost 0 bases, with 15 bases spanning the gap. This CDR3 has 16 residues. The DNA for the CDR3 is TGCGCCAGCAGCCTCGGACAGTCCCCTAGCACAGATACGCAGTATTTT. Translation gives CASSLGQSPSTDTQYF.

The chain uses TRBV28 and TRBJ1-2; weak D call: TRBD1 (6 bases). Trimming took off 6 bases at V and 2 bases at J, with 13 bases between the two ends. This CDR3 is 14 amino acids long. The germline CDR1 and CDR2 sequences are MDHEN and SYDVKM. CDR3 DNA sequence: TGTGCCAGCAGAAAATGGGACACCAACTATGGCTACACCTTC. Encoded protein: CASRKWDTNYGYTF.

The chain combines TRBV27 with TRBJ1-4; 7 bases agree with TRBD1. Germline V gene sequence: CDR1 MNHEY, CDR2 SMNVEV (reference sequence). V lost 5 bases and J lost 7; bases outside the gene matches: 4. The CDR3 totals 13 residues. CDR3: CASSASGGEKLFF. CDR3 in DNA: TGTGCCAGCAGTGCCTCAGGGGGTGAAAAACTGTTTTTT.

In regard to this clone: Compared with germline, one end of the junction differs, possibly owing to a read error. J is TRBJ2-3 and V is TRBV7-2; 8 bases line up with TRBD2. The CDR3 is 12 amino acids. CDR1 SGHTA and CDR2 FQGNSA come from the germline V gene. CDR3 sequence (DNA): TGTGCCAGCAGCTTTAGCGGACTAGCCGCACACTTT. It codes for CASSFSGLAAHF.

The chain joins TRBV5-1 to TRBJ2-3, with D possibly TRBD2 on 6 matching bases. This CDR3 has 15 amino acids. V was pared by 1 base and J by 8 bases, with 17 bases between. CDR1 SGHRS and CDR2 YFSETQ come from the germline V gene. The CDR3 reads CASSLIVGEEGTQYF. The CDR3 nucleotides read TGCGCCAGCAGCTTGATTGTGGGGGAGGAGGGTACGCAGTATTTT.

The CDR3 sequence: CASSVQGLAGVYEQYF. CDR3 coding DNA: TGTGCCAGCAGTGTCCAGGGACTAGCGGGAGTCTACGAGCAGTACTTC. V is TRBV25-1 and J is TRBJ2-7; 14 bases map to TRBD2. CDR1 and CDR2 (germline): MGHDK, SYGVNS. V lost 4 bases, J lost 3 bases, and 5 bases stayed unmatched. This CDR3 is 16 amino acids long.